This T cell receptor (beta chain) was retrieved from a study of T cells in placental villitis. Describing the broader study: The study tested an allograft-versus-infection hypothesis by comparing placental TCR-beta repertoires in villitis of unknown etiology, unaffected controls matched for gestational age, and infectious villitis.

Amplification of TCR-beta CDR3 regions from genomic DNA was performed with the immunoSEQ v4 bias-controlled multiplex PCR assay, which was run blinded to group allocation. Reference gene primers were added alongside TCR-beta primers to estimate nucleated cell and T cell quantities per sample. Sequencing of the libraries was performed on an Illumina MiSeq with a 100-cycle paired-end protocol. As for the authors' bioinformatics: Diversity and richness were calculated in immunoSEQ Analyzer software, with richness determined by iChao1 and clonality derived from Pielou evenness and Shannon diversity (0-1, with higher values meaning less diverse). CDR3 amino acid sequences together with V/J genes were queried against VDJdb for CMV, EBV and influenza A specificities, with confidence 3 and substitution 2 applied. The Morisita-Horn index was used to assess how much TCR-beta amino acid clonotypes overlapped between the villitis of unknown etiology, infectious villitis and control repertoires. TCRdb provides this immuneACCESS table in a form limited to in-frame rearrangements. Some clones are lacking; in checked studies, under half of them reflect an unresolved V gene, and why the rest are absent is not known. V and J calls and clone size follow that table, whereas D and trimming were derived from the DNA. The table for this sample lists under 4,000 clones; roughly 79% of them were counted only once. The ten largest account for approximately 20% of the sample.

Study-wide conclusions, independent of this receptor: Paraffin blocks contained small amounts of decidua, so some captured T cells, especially in controls, may have been decidual rather than villous infiltrates. Bulk tissue sequencing could not distinguish helper, regulatory or cytotoxic T cells, nor maternal versus fetal T cells, and excluded gamma-delta receptors. CMV-specific clone frequencies were lower in villitis of unknown etiology than in infectious CMV cases (roughly 0.001 vs 0.011), and villitis of unknown etiology did not differ from controls on this measure.

This clone turned up a few times. This clone's antigen is unknown. No base quality information exists; no much larger clone differs at one position. The five infectious villitis placentae, four with confirmed cytomegalovirus and one with Toxoplasma gondii, were included without being matched to the other groups. The mothers in the infectious villitis group were younger, had smaller fetuses, and delivered preterm or had intrauterine demise in a couple of cases. After delivery, the placentae were collected and evaluated both grossly and histologically, and only then was archival tissue selected. Five 10-micron scrolls were cut from each FFPE block, and DNA was then isolated using the AllPrep DNA/RNA FFPE Tissue kit. NanoDrop was used to check DNA concentration and purity, while a Bioanalyzer was used to assess RNA quality. Sequenced sample: placental tissue containing maternal and fetal cells. The TCR was taken from a human patient with infectious villitis; the placental T cells may come from both mother and fetus.

This receptor carries the CDR3 CASSPPDASYNEQFF. The nucleotides are TGTGCCAGCAGCCCCCCCGATGCGAGCTACAATGAGCAGTTCTTC. The V gene is TRBV7-9 and the J gene is TRBJ2-1; no confident D gene assignment can be made. Looking up the germline V gene (reference sequence) yields CDR1 SEHNR and CDR2 FQNEAQ. Trimming removed 5 bases from V and 3 bases from J, leaving 14 bases between the germline ends. The CDR3 contains 15 residues, cysteine and phenylalanine counted. Only the CDR3 DNA is retained, 45 bases long and in frame from the first base. Supplemented by the reference TRBV7-9 and TRBJ2-1 proteins around the CDR3, the complete variable domain is DTGVSQNPRHKITKRGQNVTFRCDPISEHNRLYWYRQTLGQGPEFLTYFQNEAQLEKSRLLSDRFSAERPKGSFSTLEIQRTEQGDSAMYLCASSPPDASYNEQFFGPGTRLTVL.